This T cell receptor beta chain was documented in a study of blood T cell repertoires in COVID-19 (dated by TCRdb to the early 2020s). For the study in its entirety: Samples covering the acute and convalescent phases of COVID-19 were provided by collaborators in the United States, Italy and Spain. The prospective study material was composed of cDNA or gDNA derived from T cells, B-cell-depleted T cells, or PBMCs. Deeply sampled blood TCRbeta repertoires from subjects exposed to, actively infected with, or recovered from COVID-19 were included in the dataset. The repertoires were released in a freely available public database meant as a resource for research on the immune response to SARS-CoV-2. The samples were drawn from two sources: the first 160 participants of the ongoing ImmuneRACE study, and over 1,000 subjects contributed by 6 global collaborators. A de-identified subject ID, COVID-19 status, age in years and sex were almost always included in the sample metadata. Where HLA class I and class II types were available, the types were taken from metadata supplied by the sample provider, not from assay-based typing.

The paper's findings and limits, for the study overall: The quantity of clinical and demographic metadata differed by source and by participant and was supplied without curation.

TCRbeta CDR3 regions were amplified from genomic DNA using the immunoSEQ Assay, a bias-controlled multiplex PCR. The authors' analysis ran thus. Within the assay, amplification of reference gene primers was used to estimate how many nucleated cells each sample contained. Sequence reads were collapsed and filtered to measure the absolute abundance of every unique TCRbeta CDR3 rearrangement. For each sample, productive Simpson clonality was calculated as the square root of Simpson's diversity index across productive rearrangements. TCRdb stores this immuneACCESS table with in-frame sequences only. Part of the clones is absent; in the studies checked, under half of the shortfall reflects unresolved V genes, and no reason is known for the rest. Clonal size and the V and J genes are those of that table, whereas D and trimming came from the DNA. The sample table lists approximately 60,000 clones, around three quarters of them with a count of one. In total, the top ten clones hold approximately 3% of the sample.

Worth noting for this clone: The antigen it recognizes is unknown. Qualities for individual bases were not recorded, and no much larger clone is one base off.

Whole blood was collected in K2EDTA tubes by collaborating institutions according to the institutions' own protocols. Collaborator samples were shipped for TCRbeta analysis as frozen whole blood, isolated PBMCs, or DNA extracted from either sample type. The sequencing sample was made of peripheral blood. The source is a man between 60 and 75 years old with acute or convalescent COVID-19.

This receptor has the CDR3 CASSSGVTGELFF. In nucleotides, the sequence is TGCGCCAGCAGCTCCGGGGTGACCGGGGAGCTGTTTTTT. The rearranged segments are TRBV5-1 and TRBJ2-2; perhaps TRBD2 is the D gene, with 5 bases matching. Including the terminal cysteine and phenylalanine, the CDR3 comprises 13 residues. The kept DNA is CDR3 alone, 39 bases in frame from the first base. Reading the germline V gene gives CDR1 SGHRS and CDR2 YFSETQ. V drops 3 bases and J drops 5 bases, leaving 8 bases in between. This CDR3, with the reference TRBV5-1 and TRBJ2-2 proteins standing in past its ends, gives the full variable domain KAGVTQTPRYLIKTRGQQVTLSCSPISGHRSVSWYQQTPGQGLQFLFEYFSETQRNKGNFPGRFSGRQFSNSRSEMNVSTLELGDSALYLCASSSGVTGELFFGEGSRLTVL.